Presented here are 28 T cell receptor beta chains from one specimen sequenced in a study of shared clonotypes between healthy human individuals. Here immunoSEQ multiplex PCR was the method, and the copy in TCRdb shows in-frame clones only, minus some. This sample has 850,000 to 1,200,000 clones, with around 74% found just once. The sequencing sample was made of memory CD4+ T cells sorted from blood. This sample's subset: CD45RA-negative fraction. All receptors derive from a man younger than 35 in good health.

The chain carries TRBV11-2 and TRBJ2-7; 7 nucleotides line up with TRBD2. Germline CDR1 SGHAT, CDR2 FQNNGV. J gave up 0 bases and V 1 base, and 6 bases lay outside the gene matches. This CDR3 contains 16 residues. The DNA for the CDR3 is TGTGCCAGCAGCTTAGGGCTAGCGGAGAGCTCCTACGAGCAGTACTTC. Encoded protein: CASSLGLAESSYEQYF.

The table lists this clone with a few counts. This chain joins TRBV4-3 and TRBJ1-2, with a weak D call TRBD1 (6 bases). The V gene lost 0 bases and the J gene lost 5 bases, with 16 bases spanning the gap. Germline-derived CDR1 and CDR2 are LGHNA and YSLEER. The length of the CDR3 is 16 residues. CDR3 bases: TGCGCCAGCAGCCAAGATCCCCAGGGGATAGGGTATGGCTACACCTTC. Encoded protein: CASSQDPQGIGYGYTF.

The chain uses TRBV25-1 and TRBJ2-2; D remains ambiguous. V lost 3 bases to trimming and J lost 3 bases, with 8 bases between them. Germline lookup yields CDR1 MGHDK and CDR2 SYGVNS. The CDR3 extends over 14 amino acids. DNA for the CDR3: TGTGCCAGCAGTGACCCACCACACACCGGGGAGCTGTTTTTT. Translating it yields CASSDPPHTGELFF.

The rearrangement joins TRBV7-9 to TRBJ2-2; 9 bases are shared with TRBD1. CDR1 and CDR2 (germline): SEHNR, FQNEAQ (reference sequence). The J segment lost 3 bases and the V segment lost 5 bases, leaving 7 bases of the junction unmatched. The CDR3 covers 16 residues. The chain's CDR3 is CASSDRDRDYTGELFF. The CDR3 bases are TGTGCCAGCAGCGACCGGGACAGGGATTACACCGGGGAGCTGTTTTTT.

The CDR3 is CAWNTRVIHSGANVLTF. CDR3 bases: TGTGCCTGGAATACGAGGGTAATTCACTCTGGGGCCAACGTCCTGACTTTC. This chain connects TRBV30 to TRBJ2-6; D is perhaps TRBD2 (5 bases). The germline CDR1 and CDR2 sequences are GTSNPN and SVGIG (reference sequence). Trimming pared 4 bases from V and 0 bases from J, leaving 16 bases between. This CDR3 is 17 amino acids long.

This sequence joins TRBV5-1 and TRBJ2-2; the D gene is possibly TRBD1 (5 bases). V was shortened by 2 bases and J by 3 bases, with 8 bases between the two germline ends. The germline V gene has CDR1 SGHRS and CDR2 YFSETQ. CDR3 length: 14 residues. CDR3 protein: CASSFAGYTGELFF. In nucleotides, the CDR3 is TGCGCCAGCAGCTTTGCAGGGTACACCGGGGAGCTGTTTTTT.

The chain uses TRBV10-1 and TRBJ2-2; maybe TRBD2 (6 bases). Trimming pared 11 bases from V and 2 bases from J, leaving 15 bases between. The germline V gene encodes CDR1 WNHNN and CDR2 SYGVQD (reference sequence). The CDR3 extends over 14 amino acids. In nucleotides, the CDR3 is TGCGCCCCCGGGAGATCAGAAAACACCGGGGAGCTGTTTTTT. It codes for CAPGRSENTGELFF.

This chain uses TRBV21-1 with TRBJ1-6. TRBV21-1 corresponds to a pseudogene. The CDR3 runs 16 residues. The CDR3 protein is CASSNPSRTVNSPLHF. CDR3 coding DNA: TGTGCCAGCAGCAATCCGTCCAGGACGGTGAATTCACCCCTCCACTTT.

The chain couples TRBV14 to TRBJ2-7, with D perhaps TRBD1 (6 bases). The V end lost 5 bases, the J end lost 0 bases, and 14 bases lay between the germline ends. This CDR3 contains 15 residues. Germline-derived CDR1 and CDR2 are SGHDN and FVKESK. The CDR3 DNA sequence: TGTGCCAGCAGCGGATCCCGGACAGACTCCTACGAGCAGTACTTC. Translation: CASSGSRTDSYEQYF.

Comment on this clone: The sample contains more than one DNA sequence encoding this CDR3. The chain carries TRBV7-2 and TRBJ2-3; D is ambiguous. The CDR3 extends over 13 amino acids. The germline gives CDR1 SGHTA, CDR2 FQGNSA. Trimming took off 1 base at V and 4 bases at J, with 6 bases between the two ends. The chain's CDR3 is CASSLGAPDTQYF. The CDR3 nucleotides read TGTGCCAGCAGCTTAGGAGCGCCAGATACGCAGTATTTT.

The CDR3 DNA reads as TGTGCCAGCAGTGCGTCCCCTACTAGCGGGAGAGGCAACTACAATGAGCAGTTCTTC. Its protein is CASSASPTSGRGNYNEQFF. V and J are TRBV2 and TRBJ2-1, with TRBD2 matching over 11 bases. Germline CDR1 SNHLY, CDR2 FYNNEI. The CDR3 has 19 amino acids. V lost 4 bases to trimming and J lost 3 bases; unmatched junction nucleotides: 14.

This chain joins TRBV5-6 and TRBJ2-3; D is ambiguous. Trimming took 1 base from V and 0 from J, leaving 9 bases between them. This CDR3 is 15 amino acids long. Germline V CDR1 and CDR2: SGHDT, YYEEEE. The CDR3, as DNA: TGTGCCAGCAGCTTGCGGCGGATAAGCACAGATACGCAGTATTTT. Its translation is CASSLRRISTDTQYF.

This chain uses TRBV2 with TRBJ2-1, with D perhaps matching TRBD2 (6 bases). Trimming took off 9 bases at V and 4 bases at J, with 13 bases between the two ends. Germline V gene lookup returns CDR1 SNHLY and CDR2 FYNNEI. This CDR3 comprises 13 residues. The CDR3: CARTGLYYNEQFF. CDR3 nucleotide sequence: TGTGCCAGGACGGGACTCTATTACAATGAGCAGTTCTTC.

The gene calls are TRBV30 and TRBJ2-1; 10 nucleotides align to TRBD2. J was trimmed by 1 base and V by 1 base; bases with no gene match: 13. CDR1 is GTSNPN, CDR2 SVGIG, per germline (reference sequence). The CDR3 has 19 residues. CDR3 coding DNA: TGTGCCTGGAGTGAAGGCCGACTAGCGGGCGGGGCATCCTACAATGAGCAGTTCTTC. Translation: CAWSEGRLAGGASYNEQFF.

The DNA for the CDR3 is TGTGCCAGCAGCTATACAGGGGCGAACACTGAAGCTTTCTTT. Its translation: CASSYTGANTEAFF. The chain employs TRBV7-9 and TRBJ1-1; 7 positions match TRBD1. There are 14 residues in the CDR3. V shed 4 bases and J 1 base; nucleotides not matched to a gene: 3. Germline V CDR1 and CDR2: SEHNR, FQNEAQ (reference sequence).

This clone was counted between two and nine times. The CDR3 reads CASSPLPGGAYTGELFF. CDR3 DNA: TGCGCCAGCAGCCCTTTGCCGGGGGGCGCGTACACCGGGGAGCTGTTTTTT. This rearrangement joins TRBV5-1 to TRBJ2-2, with D possibly being TRBD2 (7 bases). Germline CDR1 is SGHRS and CDR2 is YFSETQ. CDR3 size: 17 residues. Trimming shortened V by 4 bases and J by 3 bases, and 19 bases separated the two germline ends.

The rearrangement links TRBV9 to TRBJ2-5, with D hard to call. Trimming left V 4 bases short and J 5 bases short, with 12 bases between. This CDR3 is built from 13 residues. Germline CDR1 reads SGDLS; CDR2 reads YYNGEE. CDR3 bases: TGTGCCAGCAGCTTCCATGTTCTGGAGACCCAGTACTTC. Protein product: CASSFHVLETQYF. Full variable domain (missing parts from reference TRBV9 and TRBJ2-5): DSGVTQTPKHLITATGQRVTLRCSPRSGDLSVYWYQQSLDQGLQFLIQYYNGEERAKGNILERFSAQQFPDLHSELNLSSLELGDSALYFCASSFHVLETQYFGPGTRLLVL.

The CDR3: CASSSLGETQYF. CDR3 DNA sequence: TGTGCCAGCAGCTCCTTAGGGGAGACCCAGTACTTC. The chain couples TRBV11-2 to TRBJ2-5; D unclear. Germline V gene data show CDR1 as SGHAT and CDR2 as FQNNGV. The CDR3 is 12 amino acids. V was cut by 4 bases and J by 5 bases, with 8 bases left in between.

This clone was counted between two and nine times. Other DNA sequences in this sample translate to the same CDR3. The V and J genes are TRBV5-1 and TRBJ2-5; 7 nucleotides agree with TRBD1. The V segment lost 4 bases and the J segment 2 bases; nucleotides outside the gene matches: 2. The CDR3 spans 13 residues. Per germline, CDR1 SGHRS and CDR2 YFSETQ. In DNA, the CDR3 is TGCGCCAGCAGCGGGACAGATCAAGAGACCCAGTACTTC. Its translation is CASSGTDQETQYF.

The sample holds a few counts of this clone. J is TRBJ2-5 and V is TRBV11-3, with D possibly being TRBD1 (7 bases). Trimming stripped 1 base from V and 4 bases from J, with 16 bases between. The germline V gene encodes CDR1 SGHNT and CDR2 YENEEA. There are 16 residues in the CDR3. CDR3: CASSLAAGGGRETQYF. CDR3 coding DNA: TGTGCCAGCAGCTTAGCCGCTGGAGGGGGCAGAGAGACCCAGTACTTC.

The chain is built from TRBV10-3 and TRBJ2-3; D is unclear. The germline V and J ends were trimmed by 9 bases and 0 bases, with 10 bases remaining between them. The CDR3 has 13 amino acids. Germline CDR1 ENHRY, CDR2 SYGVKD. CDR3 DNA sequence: TGTGCCATTCGGACGGTTAGCACAGATACGCAGTATTTT. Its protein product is CAIRTVSTDTQYF.

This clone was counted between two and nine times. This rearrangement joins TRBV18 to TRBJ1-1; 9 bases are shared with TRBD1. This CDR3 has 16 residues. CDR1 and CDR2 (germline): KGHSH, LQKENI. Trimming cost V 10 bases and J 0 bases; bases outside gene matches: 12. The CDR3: CANQKRTGEMNTEAFF. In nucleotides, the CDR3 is TGTGCCAACCAGAAACGGACAGGGGAAATGAACACTGAAGCTTTCTTT.

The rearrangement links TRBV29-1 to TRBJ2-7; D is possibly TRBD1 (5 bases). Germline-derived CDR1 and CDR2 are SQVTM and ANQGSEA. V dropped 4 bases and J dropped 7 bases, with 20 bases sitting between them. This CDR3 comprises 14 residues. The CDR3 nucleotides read TGCAGCGTTGGGGGAACTTTAGGGGTAGGAGAGCAGTACTTC. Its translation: CSVGGTLGVGEQYF.

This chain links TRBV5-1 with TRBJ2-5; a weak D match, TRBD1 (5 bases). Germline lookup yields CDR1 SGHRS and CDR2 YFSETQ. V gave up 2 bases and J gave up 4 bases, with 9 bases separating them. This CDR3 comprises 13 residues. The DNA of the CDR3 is TGCGCCAGCAGCTTTCAGGGCACAGAGACCCAGTACTTC. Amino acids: CASSFQGTETQYF.

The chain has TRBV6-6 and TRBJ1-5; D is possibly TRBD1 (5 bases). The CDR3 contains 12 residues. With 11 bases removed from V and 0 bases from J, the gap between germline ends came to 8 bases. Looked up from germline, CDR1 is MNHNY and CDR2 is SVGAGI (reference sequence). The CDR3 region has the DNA TGTGCCGGGGGGGTTAGCAATCAGCCCCAGCATTTT. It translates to CAGGVSNQPQHF.

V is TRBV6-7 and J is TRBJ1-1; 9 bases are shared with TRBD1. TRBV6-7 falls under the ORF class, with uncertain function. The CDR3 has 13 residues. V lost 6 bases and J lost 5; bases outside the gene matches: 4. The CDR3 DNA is TGTGCCAGCAGCAAGACAGGGGGGACTGAAGCTTTCTTT. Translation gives CASSKTGGTEAFF.

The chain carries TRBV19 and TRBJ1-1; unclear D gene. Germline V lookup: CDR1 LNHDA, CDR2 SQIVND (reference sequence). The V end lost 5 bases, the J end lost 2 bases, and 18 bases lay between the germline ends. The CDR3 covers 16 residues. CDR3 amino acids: CASSPRTQIPNTEAFF. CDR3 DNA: TGTGCCAGTAGTCCCCGGACTCAAATTCCAAACACTGAAGCTTTCTTT. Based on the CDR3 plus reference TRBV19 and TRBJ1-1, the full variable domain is DGGITQSPKYLFRKEGQNVTLSCEQNLNHDAMYWYRQDPGQGLRLIYYSQIVNDFQKGDIAEGYSVSREKKESFPLTVTSAQKNPTAFYLCASSPRTQIPNTEAFFGQGTRLTVV.

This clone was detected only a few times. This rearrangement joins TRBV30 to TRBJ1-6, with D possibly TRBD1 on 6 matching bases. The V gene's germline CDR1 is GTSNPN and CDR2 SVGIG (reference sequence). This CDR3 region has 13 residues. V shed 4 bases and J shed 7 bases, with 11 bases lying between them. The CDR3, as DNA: TGTGCCTGGACCTCACAGGGAAATTCACCCCTCCACTTT. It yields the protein CAWTSQGNSPLHF.